This T cell receptor beta chain was recorded in a study of T cell changes during pregnancy in multiple sclerosis. Method: immunoSEQ multiplex PCR; TCRdb's copy keeps in-frame clones and lacks some. The sample lists tens of thousands of clones, about nine tenths occurring once. The CDR3 covers 16 residues. Germline CDR1 reads KGHSH; CDR2 reads LQKENI. The ends lost 2 bases at V and 0 bases at J; junction bases unmatched: 5. This chain joins TRBV18 and TRBJ2-3; the match to TRBD2 covers 7 bases. This material consisted of CD4+ T cells from peripheral blood mononuclear cells, taken before pregnancy. This TCR was sampled from a female donor with multiple sclerosis, enrolled in a pregnancy study. The CDR3 here is CASSPSGGWSTDTQYF. CDR3 nucleotides: TGTGCCAGCTCACCATCGGGGGGATGGAGCACAGATACGCAGTATTTT.